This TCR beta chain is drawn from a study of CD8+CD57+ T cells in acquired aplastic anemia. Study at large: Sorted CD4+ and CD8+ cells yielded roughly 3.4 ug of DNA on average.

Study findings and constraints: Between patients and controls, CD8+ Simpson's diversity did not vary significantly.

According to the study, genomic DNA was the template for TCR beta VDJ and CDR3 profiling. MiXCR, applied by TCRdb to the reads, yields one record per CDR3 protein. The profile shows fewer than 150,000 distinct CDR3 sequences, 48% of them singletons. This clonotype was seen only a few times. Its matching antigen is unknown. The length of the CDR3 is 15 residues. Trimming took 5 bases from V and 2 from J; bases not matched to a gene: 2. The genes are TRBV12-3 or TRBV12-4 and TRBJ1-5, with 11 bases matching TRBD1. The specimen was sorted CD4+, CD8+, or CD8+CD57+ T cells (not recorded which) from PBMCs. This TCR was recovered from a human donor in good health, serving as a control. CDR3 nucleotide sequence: TGTGCCAGCAGTGGACAGGGGGCCGGCAATCAGCCCCAGCATTTT. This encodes CASSGQGAGNQPQHF.